This TCR beta chain was observed in a study of shared clonotypes between healthy human individuals. Overall study context: Donors had three CD4 naive, three CD4 memory, two CD8 naive and one CD8 memory plate apiece.

Donors included only healthy HIV-negative adults lacking recent acute infections or vaccinations. Unmatched junction bases numbered 10, after V lost 4 bases and J lost 3 bases. The CDR3 covers 16 residues. CDR1 and CDR2 (germline): SGHRS, YFSETQ. Using immunoSEQ multiplex PCR, the repertoire was profiled, and TCRdb retains in-frame clones only, with some absent. The table lists roughly 2,500,000 clones, 80% to 95% of them singletons, with 0.36% in the top ten. The chain carries TRBV5-1 and TRBJ2-1; 7 bases line up with TRBD2. This clonotype originated in a man aged 18 to 29 in good health. Some clones in this sample may be carry-over from other donors' samples. The sample consisted of naive CD4+ T cells from PBMCs. The subset here: CD45RA+ positively selected. The CDR3 loop is CASSTVAGGHYNEQFF. The CDR3 coding sequence is TGCGCCAGCAGCACGGTAGCGGGTGGGCACTACAATGAGCAGTTCTTC.